Following are 3 T cell receptor beta chains from one sample sequenced in a study of CD8+CD57+ T cells in acquired aplastic anemia. Genomic DNA was employed as the template in profiling TCR beta VDJ and CDR3. TCRdb itself ran the reads through MiXCR, one entry per CDR3 protein. This sample yields roughly 250,000 distinct CDR3 sequences, of which 82% are seen a single time; 40% to 55% belongs to the top ten. Patients selected for sequencing had displayed CD8+CD57+ cell expansion by flow cytometry. The specimen was sorted CD4+, CD8+, or CD8+CD57+ T cells (not recorded which) from PBMCs. The receptors were sampled from a human donor with aplastic anemia.

The DNA for the CDR3 is TGTGCCAGCAGCTTTCATGCAGGCCGGACTACCCATTATTTT. It codes for CASSFHAGRTTHYF. The rearrangement uses TRBV7-2 and TRBJ2-3; TRBD2 might be the D (6 bases). CDR1 SGHTA and CDR2 FQGNSA come from the germline V gene. V gave up 3 bases and J gave up 15 bases, with 22 bases separating them. The CDR3 covers 14 residues.

Points on this clonotype: The junction differs from germline at one of its ends, possibly a read error. This chain connects TRBV5-6 to TRBJ2-1; D perhaps matches TRBD2 (6 bases). CDR3 length: 15 residues. Per germline, CDR1 SGHDT and CDR2 YYEEEE. CDR3 DNA: TGTGCCAGTAGCTTGGCTAGCGAAGCCTACAATGAGCAGTTCTTC. Translation: CASSLASEAYNEQFF.

The chain employs TRBV5-4 and TRBJ2-3; D is undetermined. CDR1 is SGHNT and CDR2 is YYREEE in the germline V gene (reference sequence). This CDR3 is built from 13 residues. The V gene lost 1 base and the J gene lost 4 bases, with 7 bases spanning the gap. CDR3 bases: TGTGCCAGCAGCTTGAATAAGCCAGATACGCAGTATTTT. Protein sequence: CASSLNKPDTQYF.